This TCR beta chain appears in the sequencing data of a study of response to subunit inactivated influenza vaccine. TCRdb processed the RT-PCR reads anew with MiXCR; each CDR3 protein has one entry. This sample yields roughly 790,000 distinct CDR3 sequences, of which approximately 22% are seen a single time; about 9.4% belongs to the top ten. The CDR3 is 15 residues long. Trimming removed 2 bases at V and 0 bases at J, with 14 bases between. CDR1 and CDR2 from the germline V gene are SQVTM and ANQGSEA. This clonotype was counted a few times. Here the sequenced sample was PBMCs from blood, taken around 5 days after vaccination. This chain links TRBV29-1 with TRBJ2-7; D tentatively fits TRBD1 or TRBD2 (6 bases each). This receptor was obtained from a man aged 50 to 60 who received an inactivated influenza vaccine. This CDR3 is CSVEKVGGSSYEQYF. CDR3 DNA: TGCAGCGTTGAAAAAGTGGGGGGCAGCTCCTACGAGCAGTACTTC.